This T cell receptor beta chain was observed in a study of T cells in Graves' hyperthyroidism and ophthalmopathy. This CDR3 spans 14 amino acids. Trimming cost V 3 bases and J 0 bases, with 8 bases left between them. Germline values: CDR1 WNHNN, CDR2 SYGVQD (reference sequence). General study points: Blood held most thyroid clonotypes expanded above 0.001 frequency.

This clonotype has ten or more counts. The antigen is not known. RNA transcripts yielded amplified TCR beta CDR3 regions. The HTBI primer set drove a first-round RT-PCR of the TCR CDR3. From the multiplex PCR reads, TCRdb called clonotypes with MiXCR, one entry per CDR3 protein. This table holds about 720,000 distinct CDR3 sequences, around 20% found once. This clonotype originated in a woman between 50 and 59 years old with Graves' hyperthyroidism that later progressed to Graves' ophthalmopathy. The rearrangement links TRBV10-1 to TRBJ1-1; no clear D gene. Sample: blood. As DNA, the CDR3 is TGCGCCAGCAGTGAATACAGAGTGAACACTGAAGCTTTCTTT. Protein sequence: CASSEYRVNTEAFF.